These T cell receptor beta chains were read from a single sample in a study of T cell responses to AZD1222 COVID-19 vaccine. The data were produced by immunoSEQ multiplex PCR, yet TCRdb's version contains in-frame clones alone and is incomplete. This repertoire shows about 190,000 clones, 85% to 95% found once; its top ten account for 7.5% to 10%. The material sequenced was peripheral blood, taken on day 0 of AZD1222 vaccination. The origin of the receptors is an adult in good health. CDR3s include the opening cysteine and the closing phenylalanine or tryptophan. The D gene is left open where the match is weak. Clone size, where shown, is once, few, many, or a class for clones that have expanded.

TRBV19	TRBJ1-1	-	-	TGTGCCAGTAGTAGCACTTCGAACACTGAAGCTTTCTTT	CASSSTSNTEAFF
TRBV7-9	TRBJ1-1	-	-	TGTGCCAGCAGCTTAGTATTAGCAGGGCGGGCTGAAGCTTTCTTT	CASSLVLAGRAEAFF
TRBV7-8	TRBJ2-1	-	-	TGTGCCAGCAGCTCGAATTCGGCGGCGCATGTTGAGCAGTTCTTC	CASSSNSAAHVEQFF
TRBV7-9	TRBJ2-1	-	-	TGTGCCAGCAGCTTACGATTAGGGGTGGCATTTAGGAATGAGCAGTTCTTC	CASSLRLGVAFRNEQFF
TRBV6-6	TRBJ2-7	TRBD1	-	TGTGCCAGCAGTCAACAGGGGGCATACTACGAGCAGTACTTC	CASSQQGAYYEQYF
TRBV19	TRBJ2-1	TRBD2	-	TGTGCCAGTATAGGACTAGCGGGAGAAACCTACAATGAGCAGTTCTTC	CASIGLAGETYNEQFF
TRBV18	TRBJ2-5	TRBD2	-	TGTGCCAGCTCACCATGGCGAAGCCAGCGGGATAAAGAGACCCAGTACTTC	CASSPWRSQRDKETQYF
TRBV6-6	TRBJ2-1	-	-	TGTGCCAGCAGTTCCTTGACCGTTTCCTCCTACAATGAGCAGTTCTTC	CASSSLTVSSYNEQFF
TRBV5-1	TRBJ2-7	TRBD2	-	TGCGCCAGCAGCTTGGGGGGGACTAGCCCGGGATACGAGCAGTACTTC	CASSLGGTSPGYEQYF
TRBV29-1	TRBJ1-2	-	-	TGCAGCGTTCAATCAGGGGATTATGGCTACACCTTC	CSVQSGDYGYTF
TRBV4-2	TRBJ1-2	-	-	TGTGCCAGCAGCCAAGATACGAACAACCGAGGGTATGGCTACACCTTC	CASSQDTNNRGYGYTF
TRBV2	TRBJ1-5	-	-	TGTGCCAGCAGTCGGAGCAATCAGCCCCAGCATTTT	CASSRSNQPQHF
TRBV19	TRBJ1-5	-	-	TGTGCCAGTAGTGAACGACGTAGTCAGCCCCAGCATTTT	CASSERRSQPQHF
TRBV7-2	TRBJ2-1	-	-	TGTGCCAGCAGCTTAACTACTAACTACAATGAGCAGTTCTTC	CASSLTTNYNEQFF
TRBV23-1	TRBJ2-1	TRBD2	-	TGCGCCAGCAGCACAAACGGGAGGGCGACCTACAATGAGCAGTTCTTC	CASSTNGRATYNEQFF
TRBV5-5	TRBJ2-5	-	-	TGTGCCAGCAGCTTGGTTGGAGACCAAGAGACCCAGTACTTC	CASSLVGDQETQYF
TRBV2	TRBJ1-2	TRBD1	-	TGTGCCAGCAGTGAAGGGGACAGGGGGGCTGGCTACACCTTC	CASSEGDRGAGYTF
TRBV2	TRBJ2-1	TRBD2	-	TGTGCCAGCAGTGATCGAGCGGGAGAGGGCAATGAGCAGTTCTTC	CASSDRAGEGNEQFF
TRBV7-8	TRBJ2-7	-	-	TGTGCCAGCAGCTTAGGGCCCTTTAGCTCCTACGAGCAGTACTTC	CASSLGPFSSYEQYF
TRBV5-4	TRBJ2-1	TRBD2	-	TGTGCCAGCAGCTTGTTGACTAGCGGATACAATGAGCAGTTCTTC	CASSLLTSGYNEQFF
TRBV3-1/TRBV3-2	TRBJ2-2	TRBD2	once	TGTGCCAGCAGCCAAGACCCTAGCGGGAGCCGCACCGGGGAGCTGTTTTTT	CASSQDPSGSRTGELFF
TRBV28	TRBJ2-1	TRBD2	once	TGTGCCAGCAGTGAACTAGCGGTCGGTGTCCAGTTCTTC	CASSELAVGVQFF
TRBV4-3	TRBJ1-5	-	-	TGCGCCAGCAGCCAAGAGGGTGGGGGAAATCAGCCCCAGCATTTT	CASSQEGGGNQPQHF